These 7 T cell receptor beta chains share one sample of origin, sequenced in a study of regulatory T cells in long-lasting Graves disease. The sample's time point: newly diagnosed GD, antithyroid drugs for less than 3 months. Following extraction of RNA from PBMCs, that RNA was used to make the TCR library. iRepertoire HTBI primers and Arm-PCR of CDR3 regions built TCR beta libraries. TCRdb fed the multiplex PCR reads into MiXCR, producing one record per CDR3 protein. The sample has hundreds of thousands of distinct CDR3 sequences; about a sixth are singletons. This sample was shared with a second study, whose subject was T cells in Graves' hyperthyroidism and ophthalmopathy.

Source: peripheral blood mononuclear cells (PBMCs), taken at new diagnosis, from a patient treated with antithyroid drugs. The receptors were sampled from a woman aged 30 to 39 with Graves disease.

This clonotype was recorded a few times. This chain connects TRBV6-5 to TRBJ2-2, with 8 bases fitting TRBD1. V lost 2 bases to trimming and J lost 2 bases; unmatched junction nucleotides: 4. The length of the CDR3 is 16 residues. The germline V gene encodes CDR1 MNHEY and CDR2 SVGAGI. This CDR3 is CASSYGGTGNTGELFF. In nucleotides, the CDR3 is TGTGCCAGCAGTTACGGTGGGACAGGCAACACCGGGGAGCTGTTTTTT.

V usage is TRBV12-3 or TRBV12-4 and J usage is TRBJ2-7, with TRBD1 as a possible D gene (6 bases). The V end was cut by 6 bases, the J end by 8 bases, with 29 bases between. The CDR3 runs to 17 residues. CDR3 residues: CASSYDRTAFRPGKQYF. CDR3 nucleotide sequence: TGTGCCAGCAGCTATGATAGGACAGCCTTTCGTCCGGGGAAGCAGTACTTC.

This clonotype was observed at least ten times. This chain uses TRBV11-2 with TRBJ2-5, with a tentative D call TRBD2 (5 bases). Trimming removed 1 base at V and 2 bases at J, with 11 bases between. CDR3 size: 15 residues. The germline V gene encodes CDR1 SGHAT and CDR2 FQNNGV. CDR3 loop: CASSLGPRDQETQYF. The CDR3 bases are TGTGCCAGCAGCTTAGGCCCCCGGGATCAAGAGACCCAGTACTTC.

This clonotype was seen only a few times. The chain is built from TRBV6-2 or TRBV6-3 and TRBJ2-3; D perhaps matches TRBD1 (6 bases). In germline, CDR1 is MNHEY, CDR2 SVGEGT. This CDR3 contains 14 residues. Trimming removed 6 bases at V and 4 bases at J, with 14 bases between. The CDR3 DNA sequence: TGTGCCAGCAGGACGAATGGGGGCCCAGATACGCAGTATTTT. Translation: CASRTNGGPDTQYF.

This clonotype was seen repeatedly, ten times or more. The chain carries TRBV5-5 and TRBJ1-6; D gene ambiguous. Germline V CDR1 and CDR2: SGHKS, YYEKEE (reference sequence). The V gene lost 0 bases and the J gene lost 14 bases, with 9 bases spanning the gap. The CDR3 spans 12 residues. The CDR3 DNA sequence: TGTGCCAGCAGCTTGGACACCGCGTCCCTCCACTTT. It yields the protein CASSLDTASLHF.

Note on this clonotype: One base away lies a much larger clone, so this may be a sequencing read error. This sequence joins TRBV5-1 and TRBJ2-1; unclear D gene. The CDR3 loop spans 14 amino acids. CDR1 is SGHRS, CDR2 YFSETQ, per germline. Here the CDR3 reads CGSSLAGRATEQFF. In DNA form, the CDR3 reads TGTGGCAGCAGCTTGGCCGGAAGGGCCACAGAGCAGTTCTTC.

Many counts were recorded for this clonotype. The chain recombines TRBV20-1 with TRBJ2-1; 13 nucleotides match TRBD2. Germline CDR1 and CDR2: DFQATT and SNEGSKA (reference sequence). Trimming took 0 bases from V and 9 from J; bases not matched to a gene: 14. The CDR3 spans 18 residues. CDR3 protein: CSARDPGLAGTNLLEQFF. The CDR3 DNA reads TGCAGTGCTAGAGACCCGGGACTAGCGGGGACAAACCTACTTGAGCAGTTCTTC.